These 3 T cell receptor beta chains originate from one sample sequenced in a study of cytomegalovirus exposure and HLA in healthy donors. Researchers ran the PCR with 60 Vbeta and 13 Jbeta primers. Profiled with immunoSEQ multiplex PCR; TCRdb holds only in-frame clones, not every one. Of about 210,000 clones listed, about 80% are singletons. The sequenced sample consisted of PBMCs. The receptors derive from a male donor in good health and CMV-seronegative.

The chain has TRBV6-1 and TRBJ2-3, with 8 nucleotides matching TRBD1. The CDR3 spans 15 residues. In germline, CDR1 is MNHNS, CDR2 SASEGT. The ends lost 5 bases at V and 0 bases at J; junction bases unmatched: 4. CDR3 sequence reads: CASSSRQGSTDTQYF. CDR3 bases: TGTGCCAGCAGTTCTCGACAGGGGAGCACAGATACGCAGTATTTT.

The chain carries TRBV7-9 and TRBJ2-1; 8 nucleotides align to TRBD2. This CDR3 is 15 amino acids long. CDR1 and CDR2 from the germline V gene are SEHNR and FQNEAQ (reference sequence). V gave up 4 bases and J gave up 4 bases; unmatched junction bases: 6. The CDR3: CASSSLAGRYNEQFF. The CDR3, as DNA: TGTGCCAGCAGCTCCTTAGCGGGGAGGTACAATGAGCAGTTCTTC.

The CDR3 DNA follows: TGTGCCAGCAGCTACGGACAAAACTATGGCTACACCTTC. Translating gives CASSYGQNYGYTF. This chain connects TRBV27 to TRBJ1-2; possibly TRBD1 for D (5 bases). Germline lookup yields CDR1 MNHEY and CDR2 SMNVEV (reference sequence). Trimming took 6 bases from V and 2 from J, leaving 10 bases between them. The CDR3 runs to 13 residues.